This TCR beta chain was sequenced for a study of blood T cell repertoires in COVID-19. Study as a whole: Nucleic acid was either cDNA or gDNA, and it came from T cells, B-cell-depleted T cells, or PBMCs.

V shed 2 bases and J shed 2 bases, with 12 bases lying between them. The CDR3 has 16 amino acids. Germline-derived CDR1 and CDR2 are SNHLY and FYNNEI. The assay was immunoSEQ multiplex PCR, and TCRdb's table has in-frame clones only and misses some. The sample holds under 200,000 clones, 80% to 85% seen once. This TCR was sampled from a man between 70 and 80 years old with active or convalescent COVID-19. This chain links TRBV2 with TRBJ1-4; D possibly corresponds to TRBD1 (5 bases). The sequenced sample was peripheral blood. CDR3 in amino acids: CASSEQGQATNEKLFF. The CDR3 DNA reads TGTGCCAGCAGTGAACAGGGTCAGGCCACTAATGAAAAACTGTTTTTT. Drawing the rest from reference TRBV2 and TRBJ1-4, the complete variable domain is EPEVTQTPSHQVTQMGQEVILRCVPISNHLYFYWYRQILGQKVEFLVSFYNNEISEKSEIFDDQFSVERPDGSNFTLKIRSTKLEDSAMYFCASSEQGQATNEKLFFGSGTQLSVL.